These 10 T cell receptor beta chains came from one sample sequenced in a study of control samples from healthy donors and cancer patients. Generated by immunoSEQ multiplex PCR, the TCRdb table keeps only in-frame clones and is missing some. This sample carries approximately 52,000 clones, roughly 95% of them seen once, and the ten largest clones take roughly 0.99%. The sequencing sample was made of blood. Receptor source: a woman aged 18-30 years in good health.

The V call is TRBV10-1, the J call TRBJ2-1, with 8 positions matching TRBD2. CDR1 WNHNN and CDR2 SYGVQD come from the germline V gene (reference sequence). The CDR3 consists of 13 residues. After removal of 9 bases from V and 1 base from J, the junction contained 2 bases not matched to a gene. The DNA for the CDR3 is TGCGCCAGTGCTAGCGGGTCCTACAATGAGCAGTTCTTC. It specifies CASASGSYNEQFF.

This clone was recorded once. This chain connects TRBV2 to TRBJ2-1; the D gene is possibly TRBD2 (7 bases). The CDR3 contains 14 residues. Trimming stripped 6 bases from V and 1 base from J, with 10 bases between. The germline CDR1 and CDR2 sequences are SNHLY and FYNNEI. Written as DNA, the CDR3 is TGTGCCAGCAGCGGGGGGCGGTCCTACAATGAGCAGTTCTTC. Protein product: CASSGGRSYNEQFF.

This chain uses TRBV7-8 with TRBJ2-2; D remains unclear. The V gene's germline CDR1 is SGHVS and CDR2 FQNEAQ. The CDR3 has 18 residues. V was pared by 2 bases and J by 1 base, with 17 bases between. The CDR3 region has the DNA TGTGCCAGCAGCTTAAACCCGGCGGCAGTGCGGAACACCGGGGAGCTGTTTTTT. Its translation: CASSLNPAAVRNTGELFF.

This CDR3 reads CASSNGLMGDRVNTIYF. The CDR3 DNA follows: TGTGCCAGCAGTAATGGGCTGATGGGAGACAGGGTCAACACCATATATTTT. The chain carries TRBV7-9 and TRBJ1-3, with TRBD1 identical over 7 bases. The CDR3 covers 17 residues. Germline CDR1 and CDR2: SEHNR and FQNEAQ (reference sequence). V lost 6 bases, J lost 7 bases, and 18 bases stayed unmatched.

The table lists this clone with a count of one. The chain links TRBV4-2 to TRBJ2-3, with a tentative D call TRBD1 (7 bases). V dropped 4 bases and J dropped 4 bases, with 15 bases sitting between them. Germline V CDR1 and CDR2: LGHNA, YNFKEQ. The CDR3 has 15 amino acids. In DNA, the CDR3 is TGTGCCAGCAGCCCGGAGGGGGCAGAGGCAGATACGCAGTATTTT. Translation gives CASSPEGAEADTQYF.

V and J are TRBV15 and TRBJ1-2; D is possibly TRBD1 (5 bases). V was clipped by 5 bases and J by 4 bases, with 17 bases between them. CDR1 LNHNV and CDR2 YYDKDF come from the germline V gene (reference sequence). The CDR3 extends over 15 amino acids. This CDR3 reads CATSLRLTDAYGYTF. The CDR3 nucleotides are TGTGCCACCAGCTTAAGACTGACAGACGCCTATGGCTACACCTTC. Variable domain in full (rest from reference TRBV15 and TRBJ1-2): DAMVIQNPRYQVTQFGKPVTLSCSQTLNHNVMYWYQQKSSQAPKLLFHYYDKDFNNEADTPDNFQSRRPNTSFCFLDIRSPGLGDTAMYLCATSLRLTDAYGYTFGSGTRLTVV.

CDR3 DNA: TGTGCCAGCAGTAGAGAGAGTAATTCACCCCTCCACTTT. Its protein is CASSRESNSPLHF. This chain connects TRBV6-5 to TRBJ1-6, with unresolved D. The V gene lost 5 bases and the J gene lost 6 bases, with 8 bases spanning the gap. Germline V gene sequence: CDR1 MNHEY, CDR2 SVGAGI. The CDR3 spans 13 residues.

The rearrangement joins TRBV21-1 to TRBJ2-5; the table's D call of TRBD1 was not tested on the DNA. TRBV21-1 is a pseudogene locus. CDR3 length: 14 amino acids. The CDR3 spells CASSKRTGRETQYF. In DNA form, the CDR3 reads TGTGCCAGCAGCAAACGGACAGGTCGTGAGACCCAGTACTTC.

V usage is TRBV27 and J usage is TRBJ2-1, with TRBD1 matching over 7 bases. The CDR3 totals 15 residues. Per the germline V gene, CDR1 is MNHEY and CDR2 is SMNVEV (reference sequence). V was pared by 0 bases and J by 4 bases, with 3 bases of the junction left unmatched. The CDR3 protein is CASSLSGTAYNEQFF. Here the CDR3 DNA reads TGTGCCAGCAGTTTATCCGGGACAGCATACAATGAGCAGTTCTTC.

This clone was recorded only once. This rearrangement joins TRBV2 to TRBJ2-7; D uncertain. The germline V gene has CDR1 SNHLY and CDR2 FYNNEI. The V end lost 2 bases, the J end lost 1 base, and 15 bases lay between the germline ends. This CDR3 contains 16 residues. CDR3 loop: CASSESGILGSYEQYF. The DNA for the CDR3 is TGTGCCAGCAGTGAATCCGGCATTTTGGGATCCTACGAGCAGTACTTC.